These 16 T cell receptor beta chains were all obtained from the same sample, sequenced in a study of CD8 T cells in Susac syndrome. An input of about 0.45 to 1 ug of RNA was subjected to reverse transcription using random hexamers. One entry per CDR3 protein, called by TCRdb with MiXCR from the immunoSEQ multiplex PCR reads. The profile shows around 80,000 distinct CDR3 sequences, about 93% of them singletons. Sequencing was performed on CD8+ T cells from PBMCs. These receptors all stem from a human donor with Susac syndrome.

A single count supports this clonotype. The chain has TRBV7-3 and TRBJ2-1; D might be TRBD1 (6 bases). Trimming cost V 1 base and J 4 bases, with 11 bases left between them. CDR3 length equals 15 residues. Germline values: CDR1 SGHTA, CDR2 FQGTGA. The CDR3 DNA is TGTGCCAGCAGCTTAAGACAGGATCCTTACAATGAGCAGTTCTTC. This gives the protein CASSLRQDPYNEQFF.

The chain's CDR3 is CASSRALEVQPQHF. CDR3 DNA sequence: TGTGCCAGTAGTCGCGCGTTGGAGGTTCAGCCCCAGCATTTT. This chain connects TRBV19 to TRBJ1-5, with unresolved D. The CDR3 is 14 amino acids. Trimming pared 5 bases from V and 6 bases from J, leaving 14 bases between. Looked up from germline, CDR1 is LNHDA and CDR2 is SQIVND (reference sequence).

This chain joins TRBV20-1 and TRBJ1-2; D uncertain. V shed 3 bases and J shed 4 bases, with 6 bases lying between them. The CDR3 extends over 11 amino acids. From germline, CDR1 is DFQATT and CDR2 SNEGSKA (reference sequence). The CDR3 DNA reads as TGCAGTGCTAGTTCCGTCTATGGCTACACCTTC. It is translated as CSASSVYGYTF.

The V call is TRBV4-1, the J call TRBJ2-2; D gene unclear. Trimming took off 1 base at V and 6 bases at J, with 6 bases between the two ends. CDR1 is MGHRA and CDR2 is YSYEKL in the germline V gene. The CDR3 covers 13 residues. The CDR3 reads CASSQVESGELFF. The CDR3 coding sequence is TGCGCCAGCAGCCAAGTCGAGTCCGGGGAGCTGTTTTTT.

The chain recombines TRBV5-5 with TRBJ1-2; 9 bases match TRBD1. The CDR3 covers 16 residues. V trimming: 0 bases; J trimming: 5 bases; junction bases outside the gene matches: 8. Per germline, CDR1 SGHKS and CDR2 YYEKEE (reference sequence). The CDR3 is CASSLGGGQGRYGYTF. In nucleotides, the CDR3 is TGTGCCAGCAGCTTGGGCGGGGGACAGGGCAGGTATGGCTACACCTTC. Based on the CDR3 plus reference TRBV5-5 and TRBJ1-2, the full variable domain is DAGVTQSPTHLIKTRGQQVTLRCSPISGHKSVSWYQQVLGQGPQFIFQYYEKEERGRGNFPDRFSARQFPNYSSELNVNALLLGDSALYLCASSLGGGQGRYGYTFGSGTRLTVV.

J is TRBJ1-5 and V is TRBV12-3 or TRBV12-4, with D possibly being TRBD1 (5 bases). The CDR3 totals 15 residues. V was cut by 6 bases and J by 3 bases, with 15 bases left in between. The CDR3 is CASRGRGENNQPQHF. In DNA, the CDR3 is TGTGCCAGCAGAGGTAGGGGAGAAAACAATCAGCCCCAGCATTTT.

This rearrangement joins TRBV7-8 to TRBJ2-2, with D possibly matching TRBD2 (7 bases). Germline CDR1 reads SGHVS; CDR2 reads FQNEAQ. This CDR3 has 15 residues. V lost 5 bases and J 2 bases, leaving 12 bases between the germline ends. The CDR3 DNA sequence: TGTGCCAGCAGCCAAGCGGGACACAACACCGGGGAGCTGTTTTTT. Protein product: CASSQAGHNTGELFF.

The chain links TRBV5-1 to TRBJ2-1; no clear D gene. Germline loops: CDR1 SGHRS, CDR2 YFSETQ. V lost 1 base, J lost 7 bases, and 12 bases lay in between. This CDR3 comprises 14 residues. This CDR3 is CASSLMRMANEQFF. The CDR3, as DNA: TGCGCCAGCAGCTTGATGAGGATGGCGAATGAGCAGTTCTTC.

The chain joins TRBV6-6 to TRBJ2-1, with TRBD2 identical over 11 bases. The CDR3 sequence is 16 residues long. V lost 7 bases, J lost 6 bases, and 11 bases stayed unmatched. The germline V gene encodes CDR1 MNHNY and CDR2 SVGAGI (reference sequence). CDR3 protein: CASTRTSGLRVNEQFF. For the CDR3, the DNA is TGTGCCAGCACCAGGACTAGCGGGCTCCGGGTCAATGAGCAGTTCTTC.

The CDR3 DNA follows: TGTGCCAGCAGTTACTCCGCAAGGGGCAGGGGCCCCAGGACTGAAGCTTTCTTT. Its protein is CASSYSARGRGPRTEAFF. The rearrangement joins TRBV6-5 to TRBJ1-1, with D perhaps TRBD1 (6 bases). From germline, CDR1 is MNHEY and CDR2 SVGAGI. This CDR3 has 18 amino acids. V was pared by 0 bases and J by 5 bases, with 22 bases between.

In its sample, this clonotype was seen once. The chain is built from TRBV20-1 and TRBJ1-1; D is perhaps TRBD1 (5 bases). The V end lost 5 bases, the J end lost 2 bases, and 15 bases lay between the germline ends. CDR1 and CDR2 (germline): DFQATT, SNEGSKA (reference sequence). This CDR3 has 14 amino acids. CDR3 sequence reads: CSAAFADRNTEAFF. Written as DNA, the CDR3 is TGCAGTGCTGCATTCGCCGACAGAAACACTGAAGCTTTCTTT.

J is TRBJ1-4 and V is TRBV12-3 or TRBV12-4; D is ambiguous. The CDR3 runs 13 residues. Trimming cost V 4 bases and J 5 bases, with 8 bases left between them. CDR3 in amino acids: CASSSGQNEKLFF. CDR3 DNA: TGTGCCAGCAGTTCGGGCCAGAATGAAAAACTGTTTTTT.

The V and J genes are TRBV28 and TRBJ2-1; 9 bases match TRBD2. The CDR3 covers 14 residues. The germline V gene encodes CDR1 MDHEN and CDR2 SYDVKM. Trimming at V came to 2 bases and at J to 7 bases, leaving 3 bases not matched to a gene. CDR3 nucleotide sequence: TGTGCCAGCAGTTTACCGGGACTAGCAAATGAGCAGTTCTTC. This translates into CASSLPGLANEQFF.

The rearrangement joins TRBV6-1 to TRBJ2-7; no reliable D call. V lost 4 bases and J 6 bases, leaving 10 bases between the germline ends. Germline assignment: CDR1 MNHNS and CDR2 SASEGT. CDR3 size: 12 residues. The CDR3 region has the DNA TGTGCCAGCAGTGTCACCGAGCGCGAGCAGTACTTC. It yields the protein CASSVTEREQYF.

The rearrangement uses TRBV9 and TRBJ1-1; possible D gene TRBD1, 6 bases. The germline gives CDR1 SGDLS, CDR2 YYNGEE. Trimming stripped 0 bases from V and 6 bases from J, with 15 bases between. The CDR3 covers 15 residues. This CDR3 is CASSVERGAEAEAFF. CDR3 bases: TGTGCCAGCAGCGTAGAGCGGGGGGCGGAGGCTGAAGCTTTCTTT.

The J gene is TRBJ1-2, the V gene TRBV6-6, with D tentatively TRBD1 (5 bases). The CDR3 has 12 residues. Germline assignment: CDR1 MNHNY and CDR2 SVGAGI (reference sequence). V gave up 4 bases and J gave up 9 bases, with 12 bases separating them. Written as DNA, the CDR3 is TGTGCCAGCAGTTCGGGGACCCCCAGCTACACCTTC. Translation: CASSSGTPSYTF.